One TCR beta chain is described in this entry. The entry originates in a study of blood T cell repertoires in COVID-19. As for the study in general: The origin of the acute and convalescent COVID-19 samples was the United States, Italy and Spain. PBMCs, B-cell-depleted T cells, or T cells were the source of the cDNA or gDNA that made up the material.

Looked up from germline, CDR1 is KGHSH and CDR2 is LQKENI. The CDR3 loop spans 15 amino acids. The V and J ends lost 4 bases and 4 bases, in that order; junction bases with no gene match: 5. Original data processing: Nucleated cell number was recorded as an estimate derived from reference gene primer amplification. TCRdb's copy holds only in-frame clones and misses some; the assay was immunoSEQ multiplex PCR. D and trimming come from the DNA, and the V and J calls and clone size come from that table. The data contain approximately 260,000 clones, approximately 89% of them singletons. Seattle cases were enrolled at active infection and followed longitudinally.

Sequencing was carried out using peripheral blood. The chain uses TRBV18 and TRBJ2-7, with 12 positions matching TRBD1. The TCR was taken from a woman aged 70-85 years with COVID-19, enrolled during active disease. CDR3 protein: CASSLGTGGSYEQYF. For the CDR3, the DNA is TGTGCCAGCTCACTCGGGACAGGGGGCTCGTACGAGCAGTACTTC.